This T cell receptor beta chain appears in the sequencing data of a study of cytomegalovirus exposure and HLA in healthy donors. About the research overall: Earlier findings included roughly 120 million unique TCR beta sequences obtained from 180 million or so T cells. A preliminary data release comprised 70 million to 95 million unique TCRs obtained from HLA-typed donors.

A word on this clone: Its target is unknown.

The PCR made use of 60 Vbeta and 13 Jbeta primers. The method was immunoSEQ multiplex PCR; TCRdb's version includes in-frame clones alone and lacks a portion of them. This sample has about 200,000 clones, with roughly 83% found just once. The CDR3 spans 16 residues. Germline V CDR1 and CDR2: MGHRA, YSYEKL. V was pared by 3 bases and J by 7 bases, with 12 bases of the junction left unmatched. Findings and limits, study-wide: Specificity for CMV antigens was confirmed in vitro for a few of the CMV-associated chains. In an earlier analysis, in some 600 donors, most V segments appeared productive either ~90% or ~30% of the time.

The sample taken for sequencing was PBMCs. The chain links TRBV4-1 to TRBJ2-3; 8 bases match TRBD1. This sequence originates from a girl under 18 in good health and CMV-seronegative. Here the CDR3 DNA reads TGCGCCAGCAGCCAGATTTGGACAGGGTCGCAACATACGCAGTATTTT. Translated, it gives CASSQIWTGSQHTQYF.